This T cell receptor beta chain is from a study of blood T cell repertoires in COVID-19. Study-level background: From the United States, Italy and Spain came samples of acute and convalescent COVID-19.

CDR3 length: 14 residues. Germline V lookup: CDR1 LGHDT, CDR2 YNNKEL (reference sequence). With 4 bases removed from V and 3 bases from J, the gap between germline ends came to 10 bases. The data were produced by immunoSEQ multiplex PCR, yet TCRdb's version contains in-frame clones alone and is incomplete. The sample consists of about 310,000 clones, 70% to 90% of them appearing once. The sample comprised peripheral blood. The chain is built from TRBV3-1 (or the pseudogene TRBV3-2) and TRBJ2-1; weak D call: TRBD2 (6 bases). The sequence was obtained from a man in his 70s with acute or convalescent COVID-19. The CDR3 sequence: CASSRRARYNEQFF. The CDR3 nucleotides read TGTGCCAGCAGCCGGAGGGCCCGCTACAATGAGCAGTTCTTC.